This T cell receptor (beta chain) was sequenced in a study of T cells in Graves' hyperthyroidism and ophthalmopathy. Amplification of TCR beta CDR3 regions was performed using RNA transcripts as template. The HTBI primer set served for first-round RT-PCR of the TCR CDR3. TCRdb itself ran the multiplex PCR reads through MiXCR, one entry per CDR3 protein. In the table there are fewer than 450,000 distinct CDR3 sequences, roughly 17% of which are singletons. CDR1 and CDR2 from the germline V gene are SGDLS and YYNGEE. The CDR3 consists of 16 residues. After removal of 0 bases from V and 4 bases from J, the junction contained 6 bases not matched to a gene. The source of the PBMCs was less than 12 ml of fresh peripheral blood. Ten or more counts support this clonotype.

This chain links TRBV9 with TRBJ2-3; 9 bases are shared with TRBD2. Input material: blood. This TCR derives from a woman in her thirties with Graves' hyperthyroidism that later progressed to Graves' ophthalmopathy. CDR3 nucleotides: TGTGCCAGCAGCGTAGACGCGGGAGGGCGGGCAGATACGCAGTATTTT. Amino acids: CASSVDAGGRADTQYF.